This T cell receptor (beta chain) originates from a study of vaccination effects on CD4 cells after COVID-19 (dated by TCRdb to between 2022 and 2023). About the study as a whole: Samples were taken from three convalescent patients early (day +14) and late (day +241, +227, +161 respectively) after vaccination. Post-vaccine samples across the study were collected a median of 72 days after the second dose, with a range of 14 to 241. SARS-CoV-2 spike-specific CD4+ TCR repertoires were compared before and after mRNA vaccination in COVID-19 convalescent patients and in infection-naive vaccine recipients. The full study included over 8 COVID-19 convalescent patients and several SARS-CoV-2-naive healthy vaccine recipients. In the study, cultures from other donors were sequenced using the Oncomine TCR Beta short-read assay on an Illumina iSeq 100. Broader findings and caveats from the paper: The study was limited by a small number of convalescent patients and lacked early post-infection timepoints. Marked clonal contraction was observed in both infection-induced and vaccine-induced clones at late post-vaccination timepoints, consistent with waning T cell responses. In convalescent patients, the post-vaccine spike-reactive repertoire consisted mainly of new vaccine-induced clones, largely distinct from infection-induced clones.

Notes on this clone: No antigen is known for it. Base qualities are not at hand, and no much larger clone is one base apart.

To identify antigen-specific CD4+ T cell clonotypes by their expansion, the ViraFEST assay first stimulated PBMC with viral peptide pools and then applied TCR sequencing. After around ten days of culture, CD4+ T cells were isolated with the EasySep CD4+ T cell isolation kit. Convalescent patients had PCR-confirmed SARS-CoV-2 infection between March and December 2020, before Alpha, Beta and Delta variants emerged in the United States. Participants received two doses of either the BNT162b2 or the mRNA-1273 mRNA SARS-CoV-2 vaccine. Each well held roughly 2.2 million PBMC cultured in IMDM containing approximately 5.2% human AB serum, roughly 9.9 IU/ml IL-2 and gentamicin, along with about 9.5 ug/ml peptides. On days 3 and 7, half of the culture medium was replaced with fresh IL-2-containing medium. Unless noted otherwise, every peptide stimulation condition was cultured in triplicate wells. Using Ficoll-Paque Plus gradient centrifugation, PBMC were separated from whole blood and then either used fresh or cryopreserved at -140C. The overlapping peptide pools covered the spike proteins of SARS-CoV-2 as well as those of the common cold coronaviruses HCoV-NL63, HCoV-OC43 and HCoV-229E. The QIAamp micro DNA kit was used to extract genomic DNA from the cultured CD4+ T cells.

Libraries were made using the immunoSEQ multiplex PCR assay. DNA from the CD4+ T cells that had been cultured and isolated underwent TCR beta CDR3 sequencing. The paper's processing steps were these. The analysis removed non-productive TCR sequences, trimmed reads to the CDR3 region, and retained only CDR3s that were 7 or more amino acids long. Antigen-specific clonotypes were identified with the MANAFEST web app by comparing expansion in peptide wells against reference cultures. To count as positive, a clone had to show expansion at FDR<0.05 compared with the reference and with all other wells, an odds ratio above 5, and a frequency above 0.1% in two replicate wells. Clonotypes significantly expanded in SARS-CoV-2 spike wells and in at least one common cold coronavirus spike condition were defined as cross-reactive. CDR3 similarity was assessed by Levenshtein distance with the stringdist R package, and unrooted trees were built with ape in R 3.6.1. TCRdb took over this immuneACCESS table, retaining in-frame rearrangements with V and J assigned. Such tables are incomplete; in checked studies, under half of the missing clones stem from an unresolved V gene, and the remainder is unexplained. That table is the source of V, J and clone size, and D and trimming were worked out from the DNA. This sample gives 13,000 to 15,000 clones in total; roughly 80% of them show up just once. The ten largest clones take up 25% to 35% of the sample.

V is pared back by 0 bases and J by 7 bases, with 10 bases lying between the germline termini. CDR1 is given as GTSNPN and CDR2 as SVGIG, both from the germline V gene (reference sequence). From its cysteine to its phenylalanine, the CDR3 spans 14 amino acids. The kept DNA is CDR3 alone, 42 bases in frame from the first base. This receptor chain uses TRBV30 and TRBJ1-6; the D gene assignment is ambiguous. This specimen was CD4+ T cells from PBMCs cultured with HCoV-NL63 spike peptides, taken after COVID-19 vaccination. The intended sense of this specimen's cell subset or site label: HCoV-NL63 spike overlapping peptide pool stimulation. The clonotype comes from a human donor who had a prior SARS-CoV-2 infection. The nucleotides are TGTGCCTGGAGTGTCGGCCTGCTGAATTCACCCCTCCACTTT. Translation gives CAWSVGLLNSPLHF. The variable domain in full, with residues beyond the CDR3 obtained from the reference TRBV30 and TRBJ1-6 genes, is SQTIHQWPATLVQPVGSPLSLECTVEGTSNPNLYWYRQAAGRGLQLLFYSVGIGQISSEVPQNLSASRPQDRQFILSSKKLLLSDSGFYLCAWSVGLLNSPLHFGNGTRLTVT.